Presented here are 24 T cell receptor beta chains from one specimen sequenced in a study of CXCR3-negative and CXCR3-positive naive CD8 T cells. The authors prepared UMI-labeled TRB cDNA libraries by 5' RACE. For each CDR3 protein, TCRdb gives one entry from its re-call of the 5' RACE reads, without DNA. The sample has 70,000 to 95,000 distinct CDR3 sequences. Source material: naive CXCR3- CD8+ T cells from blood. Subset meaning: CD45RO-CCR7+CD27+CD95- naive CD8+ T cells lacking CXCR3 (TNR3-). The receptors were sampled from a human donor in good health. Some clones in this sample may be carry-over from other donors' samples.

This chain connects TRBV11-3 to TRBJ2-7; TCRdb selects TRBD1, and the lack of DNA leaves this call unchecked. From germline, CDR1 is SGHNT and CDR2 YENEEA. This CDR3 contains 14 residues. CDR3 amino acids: CASSSRDEAYEQYF.

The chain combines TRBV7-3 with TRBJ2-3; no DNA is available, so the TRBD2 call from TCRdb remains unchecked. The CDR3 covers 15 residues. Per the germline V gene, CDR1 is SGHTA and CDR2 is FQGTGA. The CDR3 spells CASSLAGGSTDTQYF.

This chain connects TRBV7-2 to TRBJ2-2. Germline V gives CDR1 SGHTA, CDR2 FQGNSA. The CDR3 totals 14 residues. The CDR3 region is CASSLKGYTGELFF.

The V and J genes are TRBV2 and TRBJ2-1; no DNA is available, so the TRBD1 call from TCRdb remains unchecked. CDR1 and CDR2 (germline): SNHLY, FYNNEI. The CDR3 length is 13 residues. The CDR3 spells CASNYPGDNEQFF.

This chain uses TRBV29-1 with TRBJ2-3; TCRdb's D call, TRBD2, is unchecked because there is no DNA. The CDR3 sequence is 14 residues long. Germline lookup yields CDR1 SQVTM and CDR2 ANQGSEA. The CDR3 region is CSVEGLAATDTQYF.

The CDR3 sequence: CSVEGSTRNTEAFF. The V and J genes are TRBV29-1 and TRBJ1-1. This CDR3 contains 14 residues. The germline V gene has CDR1 SQVTM and CDR2 ANQGSEA.

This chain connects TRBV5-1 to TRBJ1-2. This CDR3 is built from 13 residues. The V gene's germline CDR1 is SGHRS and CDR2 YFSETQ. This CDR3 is CASSYQNDYGYTF.

CDR3 loop: CASSLEPSGILLAKNIQYF. The rearrangement joins TRBV5-1 to TRBJ2-4. The CDR3 loop spans 19 amino acids. CDR1 and CDR2 from the germline V gene are SGHRS and YFSETQ.

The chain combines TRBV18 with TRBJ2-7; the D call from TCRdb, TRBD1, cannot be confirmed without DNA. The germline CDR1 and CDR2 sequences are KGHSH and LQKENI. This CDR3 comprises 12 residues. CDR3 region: CASSPHRYEQYF.

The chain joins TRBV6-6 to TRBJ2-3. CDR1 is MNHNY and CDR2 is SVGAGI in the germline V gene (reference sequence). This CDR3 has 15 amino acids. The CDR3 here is CASSYSQSLWDTQYF.

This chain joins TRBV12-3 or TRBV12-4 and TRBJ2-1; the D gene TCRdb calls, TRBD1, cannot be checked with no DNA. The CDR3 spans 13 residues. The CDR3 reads CASSSPRGLEQFF.

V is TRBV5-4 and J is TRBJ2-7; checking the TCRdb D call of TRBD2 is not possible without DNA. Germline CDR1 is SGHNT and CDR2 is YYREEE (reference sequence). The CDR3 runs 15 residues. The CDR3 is CASSSTSGYSYEQYF. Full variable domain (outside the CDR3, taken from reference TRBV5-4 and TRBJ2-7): ETGVTQSPTHLIKTRGQQVTLRCSSQSGHNTVSWYQQALGQGPQFIFQYYREEENGRGNFPPRFSGLQFPNYSSELNVNALELDDSALYLCASSSTSGYSYEQYFGPGTRLTVT.

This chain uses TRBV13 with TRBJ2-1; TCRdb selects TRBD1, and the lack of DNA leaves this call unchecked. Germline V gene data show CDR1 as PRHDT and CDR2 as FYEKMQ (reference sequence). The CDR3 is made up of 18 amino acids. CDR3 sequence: CASSSIGAGDHSYNEQFF. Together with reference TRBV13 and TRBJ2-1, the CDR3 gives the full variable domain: AAGVIQSPRHLIKEKRETATLKCYPIPRHDTVYWYQQGPGQDPQFLISFYEKMQSDKGSIPDRFSAQQFSDYHSELNMSSLELGDSALYFCASSSIGAGDHSYNEQFFGPGTRLTVL.

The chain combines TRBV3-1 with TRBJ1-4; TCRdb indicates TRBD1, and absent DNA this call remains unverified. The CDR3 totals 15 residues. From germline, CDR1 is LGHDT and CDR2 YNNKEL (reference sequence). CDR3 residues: CASSPSFQGNEKLFF.

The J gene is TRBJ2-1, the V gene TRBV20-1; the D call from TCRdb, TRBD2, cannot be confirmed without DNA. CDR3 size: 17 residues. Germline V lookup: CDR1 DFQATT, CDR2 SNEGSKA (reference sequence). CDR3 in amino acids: CSASFLASGSGFDEQFF.

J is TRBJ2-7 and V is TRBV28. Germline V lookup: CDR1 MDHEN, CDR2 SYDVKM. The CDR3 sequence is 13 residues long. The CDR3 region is CASSWGSSYEQYF.

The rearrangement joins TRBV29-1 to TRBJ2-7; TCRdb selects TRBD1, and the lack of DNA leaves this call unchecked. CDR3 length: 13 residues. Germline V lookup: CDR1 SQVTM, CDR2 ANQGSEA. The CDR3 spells CSVDQGFGYEQYF.

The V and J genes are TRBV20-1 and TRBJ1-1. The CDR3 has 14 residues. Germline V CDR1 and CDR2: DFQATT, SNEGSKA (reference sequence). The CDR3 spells CSARDLPENTEAFF.

This CDR3 reads CGSKGGTYSSYEQYF. The chain uses TRBV10-2 and TRBJ2-7; TCRdb gives TRBD1 as the D gene, but with no DNA this cannot be confirmed. The CDR3 contains 15 residues. Per the germline V gene, CDR1 is WSHSY and CDR2 is SAAADI.

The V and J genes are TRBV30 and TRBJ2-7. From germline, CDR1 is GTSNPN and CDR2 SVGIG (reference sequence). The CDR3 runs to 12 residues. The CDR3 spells CAWSDRTYEQYF.

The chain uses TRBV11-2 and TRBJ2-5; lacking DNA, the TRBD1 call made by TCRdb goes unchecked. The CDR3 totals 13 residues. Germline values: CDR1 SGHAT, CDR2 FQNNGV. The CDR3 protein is CASSPGGGKTQYF.

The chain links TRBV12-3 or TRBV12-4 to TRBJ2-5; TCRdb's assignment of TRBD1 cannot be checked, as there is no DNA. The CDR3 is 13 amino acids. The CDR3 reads CATATGIWETQYF.

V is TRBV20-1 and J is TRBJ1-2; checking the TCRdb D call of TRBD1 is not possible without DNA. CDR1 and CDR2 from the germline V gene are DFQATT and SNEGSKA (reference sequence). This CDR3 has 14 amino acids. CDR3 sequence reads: CSTGGEAAFYGYTF.

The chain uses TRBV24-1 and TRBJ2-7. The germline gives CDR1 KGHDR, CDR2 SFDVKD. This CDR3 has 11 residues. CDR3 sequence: CASQGPNEQYF.